The 5 T cell receptor beta chains presented below share a single source sample, sequenced in a study of radiation and T cells in renal cell carcinoma. The time point was: baseline pretreatment blood. Noted treatment: 15 Gy SBRT to primary tumor, nephrectomy 4 weeks later. Produced via immunoSEQ multiplex PCR; TCRdb's table is partial and in-frame only. The sample lists 95,000 to 150,000 clones; approximately 82% were seen once. The sequencing used blood, collected from a patient whose treatment included radiotherapy and nephrectomy. The receptors derive from an older woman with renal cell carcinoma.

The genes are TRBV18 and TRBJ1-1; D gene uncertain. The V gene's germline CDR1 is KGHSH and CDR2 LQKENI. V lost 5 bases and J 1 base, leaving 2 bases between the germline ends. The CDR3 extends over 11 amino acids. In DNA, the CDR3 is TGTGCCAGCTCAGAGAACACTGAAGCTTTCTTT. It specifies CASSENTEAFF.

The chain carries TRBV27 and TRBJ1-2; D might be TRBD1 (5 bases). CDR3 length equals 16 residues. The germline CDR1 and CDR2 sequences are MNHEY and SMNVEV (reference sequence). V was trimmed by 0 bases and J by 5 bases, leaving 16 bases between them. In DNA, the CDR3 is TGTGCCAGCAGTTTATCACAGGCCGCCTGGGGGTATGGCTACACCTTC. Protein product: CASSLSQAAWGYGYTF.

This clone was seen just once. In DNA, the CDR3 is TGTGCCAGCAGGGCCGGGTCCTTCGACTACTCTGGAAACACCATATATTTT. It translates to CASRAGSFDYSGNTIYF. The chain has TRBV27 and TRBJ1-3; D is ambiguous. The V end was cut by 6 bases, the J end by 0 bases, with 18 bases between. The germline CDR1 and CDR2 sequences are MNHEY and SMNVEV (reference sequence). The CDR3 loop spans 17 amino acids.

V and J are TRBV6-1 and TRBJ2-7, with D maybe TRBD1 (5 bases). The V gene's germline CDR1 is MNHNS and CDR2 SASEGT. The CDR3 consists of 14 residues. V lost 1 base to trimming and J lost 3 bases, with 10 bases between them. CDR3 region: CASSEDRFIYEQYF. The CDR3 region has the DNA TGTGCCAGCAGTGAAGACAGGTTTATCTACGAGCAGTACTTC.

The chain combines TRBV10-2 with TRBJ1-2; D unresolved. This CDR3 spans 13 amino acids. In germline, CDR1 is WSHSY, CDR2 SAAADI. Trimming removed 4 bases at V and 8 bases at J, with 14 bases between. The CDR3 reads CASSGGAEEGYTF. The DNA of the CDR3 is TGCGCCAGCAGTGGGGGAGCGGAGGAGGGCTACACCTTC.